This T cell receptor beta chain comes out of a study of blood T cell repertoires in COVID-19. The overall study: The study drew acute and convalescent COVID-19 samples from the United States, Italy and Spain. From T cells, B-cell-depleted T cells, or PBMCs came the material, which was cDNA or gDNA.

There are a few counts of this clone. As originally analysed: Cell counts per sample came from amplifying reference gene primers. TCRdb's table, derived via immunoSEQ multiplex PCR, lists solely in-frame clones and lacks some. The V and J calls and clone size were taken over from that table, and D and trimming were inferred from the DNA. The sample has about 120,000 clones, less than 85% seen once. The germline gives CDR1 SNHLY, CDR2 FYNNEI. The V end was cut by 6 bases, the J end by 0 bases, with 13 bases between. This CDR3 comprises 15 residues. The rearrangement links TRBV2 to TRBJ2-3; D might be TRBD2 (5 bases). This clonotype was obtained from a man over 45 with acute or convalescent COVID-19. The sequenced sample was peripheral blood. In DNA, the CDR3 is TGTGCCAGCAGCGTAGAGGACTTTAGCACAGATACGCAGTATTTT. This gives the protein CASSVEDFSTDTQYF.